The 5 T cell receptor beta chains in this list originate from one sample, sequenced in a study of shared clonotypes between healthy human individuals (dated by TCRdb to the early 2020s). The library was produced with the immunoSEQ multiplex PCR assay. TCRdb mirrors the immuneACCESS table, restricted to in-frame sequences. Some clones are absent from its copies; in checked studies, under half trace to an unresolved V gene, and the reason for the others is unknown. Recorded for this sample are approximately 720,000 clones; around 72% of them occurred a single time. Of the sample, around 1.8% falls within the top ten clones. The sample was memory CD4+ T cells sorted from blood. Explained via the paper, the cell subset or site label denotes: CD45RA-negative fraction. The source is a woman aged 30 to 39 in good health.

This chain connects TRBV9 to TRBJ2-2; 8 positions agree with TRBD2. The trim removed 2 bases at V and 7 bases at J, leaving 31 bases unmatched. The CDR3 totals 23 residues. In germline, CDR1 is SGDLS, CDR2 YYNGEE. The CDR3 loop reads CASSVIANTNPSRGEGRSGELFF. The CDR3 coding sequence is TGTGCCAGCAGCGTCATCGCTAACACTAACCCATCGCGGGGGGAGGGCCGCAGCGGGGAGCTGTTTTTT.

In this sample, this clone turned up many times. The rearrangement uses TRBV11-3 and TRBJ2-7, with 7 bases identical to TRBD1. The CDR3 runs 15 residues. V was clipped by 5 bases and J by 3 bases; unmatched bases: 10. Germline CDR1 and CDR2: SGHNT and YENEEA. For the CDR3, the DNA is TGTGCCAGCAGCCCCTCCGGGACAGTATACTACGAGCAGTACTTC. Amino acids: CASSPSGTVYYEQYF.

This clone was seen at least ten times. The chain links TRBV2 to TRBJ2-1; 12 bases are a match to TRBD2. J was trimmed by 6 bases and V by 10 bases; bases with no gene match: 13. Germline loops: CDR1 SNHLY, CDR2 FYNNEI. The CDR3 runs 16 residues. The CDR3 loop is CATQRLAGVPGNEQFF. CDR3 sequence (DNA): TGTGCCACTCAACGACTAGCGGGAGTTCCTGGCAATGAGCAGTTCTTC. Together with reference TRBV2 and TRBJ2-1, the CDR3 gives the full variable domain: EPEVTQTPSHQVTQMGQEVILRCVPISNHLYFYWYRQILGQKVEFLVSFYNNEISEKSEIFDDQFSVERPDGSNFTLKIRSTKLEDSAMYFCATQRLAGVPGNEQFFGPGTRLTVL.

The V call is TRBV5-1, the J call TRBJ1-1, with 7 bases that match TRBD1. Germline V gives CDR1 SGHRS, CDR2 YFSETQ. V gave up 0 bases and J gave up 3 bases; unmatched junction bases: 8. This CDR3 comprises 16 residues. The CDR3 protein is CASSLEGGGQYTEAFF. Written as DNA, the CDR3 is TGCGCCAGCAGCTTGGAGGGCGGGGGACAGTACACTGAAGCTTTCTTT.

To note about this clone: The identical CDR3 is also encoded by other nucleotide sequences in the sample. V and J are TRBV18 and TRBJ2-7; no reliable D call. V was pared by 3 bases and J by 4 bases, with 13 bases between. Per the germline V gene, CDR1 is KGHSH and CDR2 is LQKENI. The CDR3 length is 14 residues. CDR3: CASSPPVPPYEQYF. The CDR3 DNA reads TGTGCCAGCTCACCCCCAGTACCTCCTTACGAGCAGTACTTC.